What follows describes a single TCR beta chain. The antigen is not known. V gave up 6 bases and J gave up 1 base; unmatched junction bases: 7. Germline assignment: CDR1 LNHDA and CDR2 SQIVND (reference sequence). The CDR3 consists of 16 residues. Data came from immunoSEQ multiplex PCR; TCRdb stores just in-frame clones and leaves some out. The data hold tens of thousands of clones, with 80% to 90% observed a single time. This entry is derived from a study of OX40 agonist ivuxolimab in advanced cancers. Overall study context: Patients were dosed intravenously with ivuxolimab at 0.01 to 10 mg/kg every 2 weeks. The dose-escalation group included hepatocellular carcinoma, melanoma, renal cell carcinoma and head and neck cancer.

Study findings and constraints: There were, on average, more expanded clones in CD8+ T cells than in CD4+. In the expanded peripheral T cells, antigen specificity was never determined.

The V and J genes are TRBV19 and TRBJ2-2; TRBD1 aligns across 8 bases. The material sequenced was CD4+ or CD8+ T cells sorted from blood, taken in a trial of the OX40 agonist ivuxolimab. The sequence was collected from an adult with an advanced solid tumor such as melanoma, head and neck, liver or kidney cancer. As DNA, the CDR3 is TGTGCCAGTAGGACACAGGGGGTCGGGAACACCGGGGAGCTGTTTTTT. This codes for CASRTQGVGNTGELFF. Full variable domain (missing parts from reference TRBV19 and TRBJ2-2): DGGITQSPKYLFRKEGQNVTLSCEQNLNHDAMYWYRQDPGQGLRLIYYSQIVNDFQKGDIAEGYSVSREKKESFPLTVTSAQKNPTAFYLCASRTQGVGNTGELFFGEGSRLTVL.